The 2 T cell receptor beta chains listed next were all sequenced from one sample in a study of response to subunit inactivated influenza vaccine. TCRdb fed the RT-PCR reads into MiXCR, producing one record per CDR3 protein. The table shows fewer than 250,000 distinct CDR3 sequences, with around 15% occurring only once. The sample in question was CD8+ T cells sorted from PBMCs, obtained less than 6 days after vaccination. The receptors here all came from a man over 45 who received an inactivated influenza vaccine.

The chain employs TRBV7-8 and TRBJ1-4; 10 bases fit TRBD1. The CDR3 runs to 17 residues. Unmatched junction bases numbered 9, after V lost 2 bases and J lost 6 bases. Germline-derived CDR1 and CDR2 are SGHVS and FQNEAQ. The CDR3 reads CASSLRATGTGDEKLFF. The CDR3 DNA reads as TGTGCCAGCAGCTTACGGGCAACCGGGACAGGGGATGAAAAACTGTTTTTT.

Only a few counts were recorded for this clonotype. The chain carries TRBV7-9 and TRBJ2-1, with TRBD2 identical over 7 bases. Trimming at V came to 3 bases and at J to 2 bases, leaving 4 bases not matched to a gene. Germline V gene sequence: CDR1 SEHNR, CDR2 FQNEAQ (reference sequence). This CDR3 is built from 15 residues. CDR3 DNA sequence: TGTGCCAGCAGCTTGCTAGCGGCCACCTACAATGAGCAGTTCTTC. It encodes CASSLLAATYNEQFF. The entire variable domain, with the rest obtained from reference TRBV7-9 and TRBJ2-1, is as follows: DTGVSQNPRHKITKRGQNVTFRCDPISEHNRLYWYRQTLGQGPEFLTYFQNEAQLEKSRLLSDRFSAERPKGSFSTLEIQRTEQGDSAMYLCASSLLAATYNEQFFGPGTRLTVL.